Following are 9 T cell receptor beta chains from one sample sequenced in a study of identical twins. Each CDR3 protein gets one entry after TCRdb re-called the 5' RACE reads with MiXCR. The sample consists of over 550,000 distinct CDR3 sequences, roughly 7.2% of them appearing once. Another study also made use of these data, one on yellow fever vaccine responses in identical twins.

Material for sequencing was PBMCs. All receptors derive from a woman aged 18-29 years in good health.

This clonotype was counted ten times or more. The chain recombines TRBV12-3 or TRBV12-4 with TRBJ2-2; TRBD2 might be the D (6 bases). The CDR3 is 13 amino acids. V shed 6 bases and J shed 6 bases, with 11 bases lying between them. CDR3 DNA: TGTGCCAGCAGCCCGGACTACGCCGGGGAGCTGTTTTTT. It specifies CASSPDYAGELFF.

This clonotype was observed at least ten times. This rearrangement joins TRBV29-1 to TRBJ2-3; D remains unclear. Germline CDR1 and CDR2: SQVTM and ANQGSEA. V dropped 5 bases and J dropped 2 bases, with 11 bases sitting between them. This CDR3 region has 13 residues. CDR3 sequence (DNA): TGCAGCGTTATTGTGGGTTACACAGATACGCAGTATTTT. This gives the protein CSVIVGYTDTQYF.

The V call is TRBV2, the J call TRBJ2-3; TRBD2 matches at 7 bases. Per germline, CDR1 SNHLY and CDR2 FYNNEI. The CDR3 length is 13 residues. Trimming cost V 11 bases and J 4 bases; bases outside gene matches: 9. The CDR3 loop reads CAQGREPSDTQYF. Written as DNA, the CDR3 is TGTGCCCAAGGGCGGGAGCCATCAGATACGCAGTATTTT.

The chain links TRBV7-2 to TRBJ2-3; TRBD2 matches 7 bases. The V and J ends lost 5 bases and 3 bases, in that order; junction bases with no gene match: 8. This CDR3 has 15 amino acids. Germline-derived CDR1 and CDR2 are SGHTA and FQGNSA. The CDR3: CASSLPGRQTDTQYF. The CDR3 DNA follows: TGTGCCAGCAGCCTTCCCGGGAGGCAGACAGATACGCAGTATTTT.

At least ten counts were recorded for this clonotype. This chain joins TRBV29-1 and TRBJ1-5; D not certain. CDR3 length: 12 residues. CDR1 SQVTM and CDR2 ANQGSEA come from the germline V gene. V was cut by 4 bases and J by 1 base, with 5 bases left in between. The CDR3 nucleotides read TGCAGCGTTGGCCAGAGCAATCAGCCCCAGCATTTT. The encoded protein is CSVGQSNQPQHF. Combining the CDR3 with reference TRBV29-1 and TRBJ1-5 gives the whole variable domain SAVISQKPSRDICQRGTSLTIQCQVDSQVTMMFWYRQQPGQSLTLIATANQGSEATYESGFVIDKFPISRPNLTFSTLTVSNMSPEDSSIYLCSVGQSNQPQHFGDGTRLSIL.

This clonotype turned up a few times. CDR3 coding DNA: TGTGCCAGCAGCTTAACTGCACCTAATAATTCACCCCTCCACTTT. It specifies CASSLTAPNNSPLHF. The rearrangement links TRBV7-9 to TRBJ1-6; D ambiguous. In germline, CDR1 is SEHNR, CDR2 FQNEAQ (reference sequence). Deletions cut 2 bases from V and 5 bases from J, with 10 bases between. CDR3 length: 15 residues.

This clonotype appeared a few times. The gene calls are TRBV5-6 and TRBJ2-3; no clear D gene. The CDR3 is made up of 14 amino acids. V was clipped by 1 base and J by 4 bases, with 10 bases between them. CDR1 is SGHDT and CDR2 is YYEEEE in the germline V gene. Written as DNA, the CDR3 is TGTGCCAGCAGCTTGTGGATAGTATCAGATACGCAGTATTTT. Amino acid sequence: CASSLWIVSDTQYF.

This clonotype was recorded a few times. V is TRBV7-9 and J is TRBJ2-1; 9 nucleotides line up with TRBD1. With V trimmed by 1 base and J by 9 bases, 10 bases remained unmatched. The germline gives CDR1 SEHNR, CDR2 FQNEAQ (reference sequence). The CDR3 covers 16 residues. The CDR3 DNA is TGTGCCAGCAGCTTAGGGTTTGGGACAGGGATCGGTGAGCAGTTCTTC. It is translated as CASSLGFGTGIGEQFF.

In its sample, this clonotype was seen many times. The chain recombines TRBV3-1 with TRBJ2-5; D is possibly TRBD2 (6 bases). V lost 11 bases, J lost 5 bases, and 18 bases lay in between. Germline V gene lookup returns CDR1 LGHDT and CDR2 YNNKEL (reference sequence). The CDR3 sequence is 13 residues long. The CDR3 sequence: CAGSGSLGETQYF. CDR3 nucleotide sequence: TGTGCCGGTAGCGGTTCTTTAGGGGAGACCCAGTACTTC.